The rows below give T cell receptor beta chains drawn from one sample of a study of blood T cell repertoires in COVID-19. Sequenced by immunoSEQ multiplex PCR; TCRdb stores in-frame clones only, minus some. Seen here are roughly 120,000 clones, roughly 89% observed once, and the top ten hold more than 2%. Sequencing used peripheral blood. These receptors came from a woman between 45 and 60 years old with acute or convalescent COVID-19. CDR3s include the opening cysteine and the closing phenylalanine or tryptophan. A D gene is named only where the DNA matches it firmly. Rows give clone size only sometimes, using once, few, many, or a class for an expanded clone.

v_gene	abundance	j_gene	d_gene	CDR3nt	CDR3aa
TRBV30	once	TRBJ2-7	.	TGTGCCTGGAATCCAGGGGGGTCCCTTATCGTCGAGCAGTACTTC	CAWNPGGSLIVEQYF
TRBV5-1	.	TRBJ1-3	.	TGCGCCAGCAGCTTGGATCAGGGGAAAGGAAACACCATATATTTT	CASSLDQGKGNTIYF
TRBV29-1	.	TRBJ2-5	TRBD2	TGCAGCGTTGTGATTAGCGGGAGTGAGACCCAGTACTTC	CSVVISGSETQYF
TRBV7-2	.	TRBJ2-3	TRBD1	TGTGCCAGCAGTCGCCCGGGACAGGGGTTTAATACGCAGTATTTT	CASSRPGQGFNTQYF
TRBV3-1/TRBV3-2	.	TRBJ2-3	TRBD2	TGTGCCAGCAGCCTAGGACTAGCGGGGTCCCCCGATACGCAGTATTTT	CASSLGLAGSPDTQYF
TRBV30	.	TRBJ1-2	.	TGTGCCTGGAGTGTACCTTTCATTCGACCGACTACTAACTATGGCTACACCTTC	CAWSVPFIRPTTNYGYTF
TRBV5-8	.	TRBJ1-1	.	TGTGCCAGCAGCAGGACACGGAACACTGAAGCTTTCTTT	CASSRTRNTEAFF
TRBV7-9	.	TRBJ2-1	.	TGTGCCAGCAGCTTAGGAAAGTTGGGGCACAATGAGCAGTTCTTC	CASSLGKLGHNEQFF
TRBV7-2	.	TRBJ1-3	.	TGTGCCAGCAGCCCACTCTGGGAGAGAAACACCATATATTTT	CASSPLWERNTIYF
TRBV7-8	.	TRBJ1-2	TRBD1	TGTGCCAGCATTCCGGGTGGCAGGGGGAACTATGGCTACACCTTC	CASIPGGRGNYGYTF
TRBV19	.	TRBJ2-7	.	TGTGCCAGTAGGACCCAGGCGAGCTCCTACGAGCAGTACTTC	CASRTQASSYEQYF
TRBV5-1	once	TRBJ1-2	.	TGCGCCAGCAGCTCCGCCGGGGGGGAGTTATGGGGCTACACCTTC	CASSSAGGELWGYTF
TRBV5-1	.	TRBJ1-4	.	TGCGCCAGCAGCTCCGAGGGTGGTGAAAAACTGTTTTTT	CASSSEGGEKLFF
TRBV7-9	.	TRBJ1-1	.	TGTGCCAGCAGCTCCGACAGCTTAAACACTGAAGCTTTCTTT	CASSSDSLNTEAFF
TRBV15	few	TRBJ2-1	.	TGTGCCACCAGCGGGACACGACTTGACTACAATGAGCAGTTCTTC	CATSGTRLDYNEQFF
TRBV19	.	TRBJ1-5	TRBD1	TGTGCCAGTAGCAGGGACAGGGGTTACCAGCCCCAGCATTTT	CASSRDRGYQPQHF
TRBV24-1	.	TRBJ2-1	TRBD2	TGTGCCACCAGTGACCCCACTAGCGGGGGGGCAAATGAGCAGTTCTTC	CATSDPTSGGANEQFF
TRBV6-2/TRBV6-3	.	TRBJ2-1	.	TGTGCCAGCAGTTACTCGGGCCTTTACAATGAGCAGTTCTTC	CASSYSGLYNEQFF
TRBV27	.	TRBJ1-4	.	TGTGCCAGCAGTCCTAACAGGATGATTAATGAAAAACTGTTTTTT	CASSPNRMINEKLFF
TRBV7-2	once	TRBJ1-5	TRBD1	TGTGCCAGCAGCCAGGACAGGGGCAATCAGCCCCAGCATTTT	CASSQDRGNQPQHF
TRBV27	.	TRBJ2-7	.	TGTGCCAGCAGTATACAGGGTGGGATGTCCTACGAGCAGTACTTC	CASSIQGGMSYEQYF
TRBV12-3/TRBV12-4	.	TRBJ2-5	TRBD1	TGTGCCAGCAGAGGGACAGGGGTAGAGACCCAGTACTTC	CASRGTGVETQYF
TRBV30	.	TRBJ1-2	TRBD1	TGTGCCTGGAGAACAGGGGACTATGGCTACACCTTC	CAWRTGDYGYTF
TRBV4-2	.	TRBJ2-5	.	TGTGCCAGCAGCCAAGTGGGGGGGGCCGAGACCCAGTACTTC	CASSQVGGAETQYF
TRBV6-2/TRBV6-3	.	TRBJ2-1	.	TGTGCCAGCAGTTCTAACTTCCAGGGGCTGCCCTACAATGAGCAGTTCTTC	CASSSNFQGLPYNEQFF
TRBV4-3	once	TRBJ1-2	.	TGCGCCAGCAGCCAAGTTTCGTTTAATCGGGGAGGTGGCTACACCTTC	CASSQVSFNRGGGYTF
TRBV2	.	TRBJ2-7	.	TGTGCCAGCAGCCTCAGACACGCCGACGAGCAGTACTTC	CASSLRHADEQYF
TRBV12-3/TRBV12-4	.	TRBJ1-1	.	TGTGCCAGCAGTTTAGGTAGGGGGACTGAAGCTTTCTTT	CASSLGRGTEAFF